The clone carrying this T cell receptor beta chain was detected a few times. Germline V gene lookup returns CDR1 SGHRS and CDR2 YFSETQ. This CDR3 comprises 16 residues. Trimming took off 2 bases at V and 0 bases at J, with 14 bases between the two ends. The record originates from a study of T-cell reconstitution after alpha-beta-depleted transplantation in children. A TCRbeta library incorporating unique molecular identifiers was prepared. TCRdb re-analysed the PCR reads in MiXCR, keeping a single row per CDR3 protein. The data show approximately 490,000 distinct CDR3 sequences, roughly a tenth seen once.

Specimen: PBMCs, collected before TCRalphabeta/CD19-depleted stem cell transplant. The TCR sequence derives from a child under 10 years old with inherited bone marrow failure, due to receive a stem cell transplant. The chain combines TRBV5-1 with TRBJ2-5; D is perhaps TRBD1 (6 bases). The DNA for the CDR3 is TGCGCCAGCAGCTTTACAGGGACGGGGTACCAAGAGACCCAGTACTTC. Encoded protein: CASSFTGTGYQETQYF.